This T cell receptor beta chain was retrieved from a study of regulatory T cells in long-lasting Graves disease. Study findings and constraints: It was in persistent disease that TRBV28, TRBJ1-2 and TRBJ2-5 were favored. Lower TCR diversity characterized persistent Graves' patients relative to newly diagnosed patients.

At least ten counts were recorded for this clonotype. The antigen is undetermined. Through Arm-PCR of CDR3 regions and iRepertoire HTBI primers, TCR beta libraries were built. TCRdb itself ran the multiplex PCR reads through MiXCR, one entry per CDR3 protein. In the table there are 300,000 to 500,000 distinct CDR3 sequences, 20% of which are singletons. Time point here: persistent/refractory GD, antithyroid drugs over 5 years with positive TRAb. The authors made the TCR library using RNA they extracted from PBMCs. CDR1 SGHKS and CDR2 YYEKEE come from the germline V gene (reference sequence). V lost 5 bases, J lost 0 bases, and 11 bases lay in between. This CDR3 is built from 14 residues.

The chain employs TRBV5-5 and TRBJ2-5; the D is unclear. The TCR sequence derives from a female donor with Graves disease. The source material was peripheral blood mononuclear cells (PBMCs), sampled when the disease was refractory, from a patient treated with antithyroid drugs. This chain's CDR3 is CASRRIGNQETQYF. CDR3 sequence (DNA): TGTGCCAGCAGGAGGATTGGGAACCAAGAGACCCAGTACTTC.